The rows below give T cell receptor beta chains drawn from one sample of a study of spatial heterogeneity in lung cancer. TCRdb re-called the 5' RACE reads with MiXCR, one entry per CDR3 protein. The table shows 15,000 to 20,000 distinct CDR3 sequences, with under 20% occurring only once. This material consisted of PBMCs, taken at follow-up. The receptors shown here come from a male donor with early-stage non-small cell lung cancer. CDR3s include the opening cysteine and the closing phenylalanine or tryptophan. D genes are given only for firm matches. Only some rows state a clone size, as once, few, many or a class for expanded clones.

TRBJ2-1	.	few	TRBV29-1	CSVEGDWSYNEQFF	TGCAGCGTGGAGGGGGACTGGTCCTACAATGAGCAGTTCTTC
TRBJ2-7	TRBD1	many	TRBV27	CASSAGTGGGEQYF	TGTGCCAGCAGCGCCGGGACAGGGGGAGGGGAGCAGTACTTC
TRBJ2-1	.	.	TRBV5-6	CASSLGDSYNEQFF	TGTGCCAGCAGCTTGGGCGATTCCTACAATGAGCAGTTCTTC
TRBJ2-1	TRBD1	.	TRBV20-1	CSASRGEGQVRFDEQFF	TGCAGTGCTAGCCGAGGCGAAGGACAGGTCCGTTTCGATGAGCAGTTCTTC
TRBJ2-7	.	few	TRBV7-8	CASSLAGMTYEQYF	TGTGCCAGCAGCTTAGCAGGGATGACCTACGAGCAGTACTTC
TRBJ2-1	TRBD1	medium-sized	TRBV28	CASSTGAYNEQFF	TGTGCCAGCAGTACAGGGGCCTACAATGAGCAGTTCTTC
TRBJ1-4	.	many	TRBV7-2	CASSSLDPNEKLFF	TGTGCCAGCAGCTCTCTGGACCCTAATGAAAAACTGTTTTTT
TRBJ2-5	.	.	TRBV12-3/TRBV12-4	CASSLVQSPRETQYF	TGTGCCAGCAGTTTAGTACAGAGCCCCCGAGAGACCCAGTACTTC
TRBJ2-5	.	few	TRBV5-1	CASSSQETQYF	TGCGCCAGCAGCTCCCAAGAGACCCAGTACTTC
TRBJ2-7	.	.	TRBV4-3	CASSQDSRDEQYF	TGCGCCAGCAGCCAAGATAGCAGGGACGAGCAGTACTTC
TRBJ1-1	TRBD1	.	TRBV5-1	CASSWLGQGSTEAFF	TGCGCCAGCAGCTGGCTGGGACAGGGTAGCACCGAAGCTTTCTTT
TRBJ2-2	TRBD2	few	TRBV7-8	CASSSRRVSGGANTGELFF	TGTGCCAGCAGCTCGCGGAGAGTTAGCGGGGGGGCGAACACCGGGGAGCTGTTTTTT
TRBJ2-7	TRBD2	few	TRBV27	CASSLQRGPYEQYF	TGTGCCAGCAGTTTGCAGCGGGGACCTTACGAGCAGTACTTC
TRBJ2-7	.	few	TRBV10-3	CATIQGGDYEQYF	TGTGCCACCATTCAGGGGGGCGACTACGAGCAGTACTTC
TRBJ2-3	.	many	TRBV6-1	CASSAGFTDTQYF	TGTGCCAGCAGTGCGGGGTTCACAGATACGCAGTATTTT
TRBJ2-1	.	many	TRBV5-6	CASSLVSAPYNEQFF	TGTGCCAGCAGCTTGGTGTCAGCGCCCTACAATGAGCAGTTCTTC
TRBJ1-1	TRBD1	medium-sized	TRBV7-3	CASSWDRADEAFF	TGTGCCAGCAGCTGGGACAGGGCCGATGAAGCTTTCTTT
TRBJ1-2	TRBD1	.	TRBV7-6	CASSPVTGGGYGYTF	TGTGCCAGCAGCCCCGTCACAGGGGGCGGCTATGGCTACACCTTC
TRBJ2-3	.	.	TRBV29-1	CSVGGVGSTDTQYF	TGCAGCGTTGGGGGTGTGGGTTCCACAGATACGCAGTATTTT
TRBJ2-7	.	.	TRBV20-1	CSARVTGSSYEQYF	TGCAGTGCTAGGGTAACAGGGAGCTCCTACGAGCAGTACTTC
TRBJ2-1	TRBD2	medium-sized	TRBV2	CASSPSGLAGGGEQFF	TGTGCCAGCAGCCCTTCGGGACTAGCGGGGGGAGGTGAGCAGTTCTTC
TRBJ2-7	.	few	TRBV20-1	CSAIVKTDSYEQYF	TGCAGTGCAATTGTTAAGACAGACTCCTACGAGCAGTACTTC
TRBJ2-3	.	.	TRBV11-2	CASTWAATQYF	TGTGCCAGCACATGGGCCGCTACGCAGTATTTT
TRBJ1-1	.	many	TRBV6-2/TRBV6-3	CASTLRGGWNTEAFF	TGTGCCAGCACCTTGAGGGGGGGTTGGAACACTGAAGCTTTCTTT